This T cell receptor (beta chain) was obtained from a study of shared clonotypes between healthy human individuals. About the study: The study drew on a couple of women and three men aged 18 to 49 as donors. Donors had three CD4 naive, three CD4 memory, two CD8 naive and one CD8 memory plate apiece.

Study outcomes and limitations: Researchers sampled only blood; tissue repertoires likely differ. About 5% of naive CD4 clonotypes were shared across four donors.

TCRdb's table, derived via immunoSEQ multiplex PCR, lists solely in-frame clones and lacks some. Among a few million clones listed, 90% to 95% were seen once. On this clone: What it recognizes is unknown.

Trimming took 0 bases from V and 6 from J; bases not matched to a gene: 9. Germline CDR1 reads SGHRS; CDR2 reads YFSETQ. This CDR3 is built from 16 residues. The sample comprised naive CD4+ T cells sorted from blood. Subset given: CD45RA+ positively selected. The genes are TRBV5-1 and TRBJ2-7; 10 bases line up with TRBD2. The origin of this receptor is a young man in good health. The CDR3: CASSLEASGGAGEQYF. CDR3 DNA: TGCGCCAGCAGCTTGGAGGCAAGCGGGGGGGCCGGCGAGCAGTACTTC.